The present T cell receptor beta chain was sequenced within a study of T-cell memory formation after mild COVID-19. Regarding this clonotype: Its target is unknown.

The V end lost 6 bases, the J end lost 10 bases, and 21 bases lay between the germline ends. Per the germline V gene, CDR1 is DFQATT and CDR2 is SNEGSKA (reference sequence). The CDR3 has 14 amino acids. TCRdb reanalysed the 5' RACE reads using MiXCR and keeps one entry per CDR3 protein. Of approximately 150,000 distinct CDR3 sequences listed, 19% were seen once; the top ten hold approximately 2.4%. Overall study results and limits: CD8+ contracting clones occupied EMRA, while CD4+ ones occupied mainly CM and EM.

Sequenced material: PBMCs or a T cell subset sorted from them (not recorded which). The genes are TRBV20-1 and TRBJ1-4; D possibly corresponds to TRBD1 (5 bases). This clonotype was sampled from an adult woman who had mild COVID-19 (a few samples of this study predate the infection). Cell type and time point are not known. The CDR3 region is CSAKVMAGKGKLFF. The DNA of the CDR3 is TGCAGTGCAAAGGTCATGGCAGGGAAGGGAAAACTGTTTTTT.